This T cell receptor (beta chain) was sequenced for a study of OX40 agonist ivuxolimab in advanced cancers. On the study more broadly: People who had prior anti-PD-1, anti-PD-L1 or anti-CTLA-4 therapy could take part, and 40% had some.

Only in-frame clones appear in the TCRdb table, and some are missing; sequencing was by immunoSEQ multiplex PCR. The sample records fewer than 20,000 clones, 70% to 80% being singletons. CDR1 and CDR2 (germline): MDHEN, SYDVKM. V was clipped by 11 bases and J by 7 bases; unmatched bases: 4. CDR3 length equals 11 residues. The source of this sequence is an adult with an advanced solid tumor such as melanoma, head and neck, liver or kidney cancer. The rearrangement uses TRBV28 and TRBJ2-2, with TRBD1 matching 7 bases. Here the sequenced sample was CD4+ or CD8+ T cells sorted from blood, taken in a trial of the OX40 agonist ivuxolimab. The CDR3 region has the DNA TGTGCCCAGGGGGTTAACGGGGAGCTGTTTTTT. It translates to CAQGVNGELFF.